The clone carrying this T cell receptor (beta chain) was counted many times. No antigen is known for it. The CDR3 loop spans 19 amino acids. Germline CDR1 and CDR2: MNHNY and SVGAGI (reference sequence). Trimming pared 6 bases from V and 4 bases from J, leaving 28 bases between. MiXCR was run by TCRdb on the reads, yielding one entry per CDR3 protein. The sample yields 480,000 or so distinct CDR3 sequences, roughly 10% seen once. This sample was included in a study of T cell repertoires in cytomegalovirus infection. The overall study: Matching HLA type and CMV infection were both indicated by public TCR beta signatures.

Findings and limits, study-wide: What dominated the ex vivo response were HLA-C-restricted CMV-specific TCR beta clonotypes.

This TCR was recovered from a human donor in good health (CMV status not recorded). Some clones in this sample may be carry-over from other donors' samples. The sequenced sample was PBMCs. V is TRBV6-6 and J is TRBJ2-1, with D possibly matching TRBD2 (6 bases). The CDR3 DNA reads TGTGCCAGCAGCTCTGCCAAGGGTCAGGAGGGATCCGGTTACAATGAGCAGTTCTTC. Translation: CASSSAKGQEGSGYNEQFF.